The 29 T cell receptor beta chains reported below all come from one sample, sequenced in a study of T-cell reconstitution after alpha-beta-depleted transplantation in children. Unique molecular identifiers tagged the TCRbeta library. TCRdb reprocessed the PCR reads via MiXCR and lists one record per CDR3 protein. The table records over 200,000 distinct CDR3 sequences, roughly 11% of them present only once. The sequences come from PBMCs, collected before TCRalphabeta/CD19-depleted stem cell transplant. These receptor sequences come from a child under two years old with acute myeloid leukemia, due to receive a stem cell transplant.

This clonotype was picked up many times. The genes are TRBV20-1 and TRBJ1-2; perhaps TRBD1 as D (5 bases). Trimming removed 1 base from V and 3 bases from J, with 12 bases in between. Germline CDR1 reads DFQATT; CDR2 reads SNEGSKA (reference sequence). The CDR3 is made up of 14 amino acids. The CDR3 region has the DNA TGCAGTGCTAGAGGGGGCGGATCTTACTATGGCTACACCTTC. This codes for CSARGGGSYYGYTF.

This clonotype was seen at least ten times. V is TRBV7-3 and J is TRBJ2-1; 12 nucleotides align to TRBD2. The CDR3 spans 16 residues. Trimming at V came to 5 bases and at J to 2 bases, leaving 4 bases not matched to a gene. The germline V gene encodes CDR1 SGHTA and CDR2 FQGTGA. The CDR3 here is CASSVGLAGTYNEQFF. The DNA of the CDR3 is TGTGCCAGCAGCGTCGGACTAGCGGGAACCTACAATGAGCAGTTCTTC.

This clonotype was counted ten times or more. The chain joins TRBV7-2 to TRBJ1-2; no firm D call. V was shortened by 0 bases and J by 2 bases, with 7 bases between the two germline ends. The CDR3 loop spans 14 amino acids. The V gene's germline CDR1 is SGHTA and CDR2 FQGNSA. This chain's CDR3 is CASSLAPGNYGYTF. The DNA for the CDR3 is TGTGCCAGCAGCTTAGCCCCCGGGAACTATGGCTACACCTTC. Complete variable domain (other parts from reference TRBV7-2 and TRBJ1-2): GAGVSQSPSNKVTEKGKDVELRCDPISGHTALYWYRQSLGQGLEFLIYFQGNSAPDKSGLPSDRFSAERTGGSVSTLTIQRTQQEDSAVYLCASSLAPGNYGYTFGSGTRLTVV.

The CDR3 protein is CAISVLGLAGYNEQFF. CDR3 in DNA: TGTGCCATCAGTGTCTTGGGACTAGCGGGGTATAATGAGCAGTTCTTC. The V gene is TRBV10-3, the J gene TRBJ2-1; the match to TRBD2 covers 13 bases. This CDR3 comprises 16 residues. Germline loops: CDR1 ENHRY, CDR2 SYGVKD. Unmatched junction bases numbered 7, after V lost 4 bases and J lost 7 bases.

This clonotype has a count of ten or more. This chain joins TRBV28 and TRBJ1-5; D may be TRBD1 (5 bases). V was cut by 2 bases and J by 0 bases, with 8 bases left in between. CDR1 and CDR2 (germline): MDHEN, SYDVKM. The CDR3 has 15 amino acids. In DNA form, the CDR3 reads TGTGCCAGCAGTTTAAGCAGGGATAGCAATCAGCCCCAGCATTTT. Translation: CASSLSRDSNQPQHF.

Remarks on this clonotype: This may stem from a read error, because a much larger clone lies one nucleotide away. The V gene is TRBV27, the J gene TRBJ2-3; D may be TRBD2 (5 bases). The CDR3 contains 15 residues. Germline V lookup: CDR1 MNHEY, CDR2 SMNVEV (reference sequence). Here the CDR3 DNA reads TGTGTCAGCAGTTTACGGCTAGCTAGCACAGATACGCAGTATTTT. This gives the protein CVSSLRLASTDTQYF.

The table lists this clonotype with many counts. The chain carries TRBV20-1 and TRBJ2-5; 10 bases map to TRBD2. This CDR3 comprises 16 residues. Germline V lookup: CDR1 DFQATT, CDR2 SNEGSKA (reference sequence). Losses at the gene ends were 3 bases for V and 1 base for J; bases not matched to a gene: 8. CDR3 in DNA: TGCAGTGCTAGGAGTCTAGCGGGAGCCCTCCAAGAGACCCAGTACTTC. Amino acid sequence: CSARSLAGALQETQYF.

This clonotype was detected ten times or more. This chain connects TRBV20-1 to TRBJ2-1; 12 nucleotides line up with TRBD2. The V gene's germline CDR1 is DFQATT and CDR2 SNEGSKA (reference sequence). The CDR3 runs 15 residues. The ends lost 0 bases at V and 6 bases at J; junction bases unmatched: 3. The CDR3 DNA is TGCAGTGCTAGAGATGCACTAGCGGGAGGCAATGAGCAGTTCTTC. It yields the protein CSARDALAGGNEQFF.

This clonotype was detected many times. The chain combines TRBV12-3 or TRBV12-4 with TRBJ1-2; D is uncertain. The V gene lost 8 bases and the J gene lost 4 bases, with 11 bases spanning the gap. The CDR3 covers 12 residues. The CDR3 sequence: CASWWESYGYTF. The DNA for the CDR3 is TGTGCCAGCTGGTGGGAGAGCTATGGCTACACCTTC.

There are many counts of this clonotype. This sequence joins TRBV24-1 and TRBJ2-1, with D possibly matching TRBD1 (5 bases). The germline V and J ends were trimmed by 4 bases and 0 bases, with 15 bases remaining between them. The CDR3 runs 17 residues. Germline loops: CDR1 KGHDR, CDR2 SFDVKD. In DNA, the CDR3 is TGTGCCACCAGTGACTCGGCCGGACACCTCTCCTACAATGAGCAGTTCTTC. It specifies CATSDSAGHLSYNEQFF.

This sequence joins TRBV28 and TRBJ1-5; no definite D call. Trimming left V 1 base short and J 6 bases short, with 10 bases between. CDR1 is MDHEN and CDR2 is SYDVKM in the germline V gene. The length of the CDR3 is 14 residues. CDR3 sequence reads: CASSLLQTRQPQHF. CDR3 DNA: TGTGCCAGCAGTTTATTACAGACCCGTCAGCCCCAGCATTTT.

This clonotype was seen more than once but under ten times. The genes are TRBV20-1 and TRBJ2-3, with TRBD2 as a possible D gene (6 bases). The CDR3 is 13 amino acids. Trimming took off 5 bases at V and 1 base at J, with 10 bases between the two ends. CDR1 is DFQATT and CDR2 is SNEGSKA in the germline V gene (reference sequence). The DNA for the CDR3 is TGCAGTGCTCAGCGGGCCGGCACAGATACGCAGTATTTT. Its protein is CSAQRAGTDTQYF.

In its sample, this clonotype was seen many times. The chain uses TRBV5-8 and TRBJ2-5, with D perhaps matching TRBD1 or TRBD2 (5 bases each). This CDR3 contains 21 residues. Germline CDR1 SGHTS, CDR2 YDEGEE. With 3 bases removed from V and 4 bases from J, the gap between germline ends came to 34 bases. The CDR3 DNA is TGTGCCAGCAGCTCCGGTGAGAGGGGCCACCTCGAGGGGATTCCCCGAGAGACCCAGTACTTC. Translating it yields CASSSGERGHLEGIPRETQYF. Full variable domain (remainder filled in from reference TRBV5-8 and TRBJ2-5): EAGVTQSPTHLIKTRGQQATLRCSPISGHTSVYWYQQALGLGLQFLLWYDEGEERNRGNFPPRFSGRQFPNYSSELNVNALELEDSALYLCASSSGERGHLEGIPRETQYFGPGTRLLVL.

This clonotype has a count of ten or more. The CDR3 is CSAGTGSYEQYF. DNA of the CDR3: TGCAGCGCTGGGACGGGCTCCTACGAGCAGTACTTC. The chain employs TRBV29-1 and TRBJ2-7; possibly TRBD1 or TRBD2 for D (5 bases each). This CDR3 is 12 amino acids long. The germline V and J ends were trimmed by 7 bases and 0 bases, with 10 bases remaining between them. Germline assignment: CDR1 SQVTM and CDR2 ANQGSEA.

This clonotype was picked up many times. The V gene is TRBV29-1, the J gene TRBJ2-5, with 7 bases identical to TRBD2. Germline CDR1 SQVTM, CDR2 ANQGSEA. The junction had 13 bases not matched to a gene; V was cut back by 5 bases and J by 4 bases. The CDR3 length is 15 residues. CDR3 residues: CSVCPGLRNPETQYF. As DNA, the CDR3 is TGCAGCGTTTGTCCGGGACTAAGGAACCCAGAGACCCAGTACTTC.

V gene TRBV7-2 combines with J gene TRBJ2-1; no clear D gene. CDR3 size: 14 residues. V lost 0 bases, J lost 8 bases, and 11 bases lay in between. Germline values: CDR1 SGHTA, CDR2 FQGNSA. This CDR3 is CASSLAQSLHEQFF. The DNA for the CDR3 is TGTGCCAGCAGCTTAGCGCAGTCTTTGCATGAGCAGTTCTTC.

This clonotype was recorded many times. V is TRBV5-1 and J is TRBJ2-1, with D unclear. CDR3 length equals 14 residues. In germline, CDR1 is SGHRS, CDR2 YFSETQ. Deletions cut 2 bases from V and 0 bases from J, with 6 bases between. CDR3 nucleotide sequence: TGCGCCAGCAGCTTTTACAGCTCCTACAATGAGCAGTTCTTC. The encoded protein is CASSFYSSYNEQFF.

This clonotype was counted ten times or more. The rearrangement joins TRBV5-1 to TRBJ1-1; no clear D gene. V lost 4 bases and J 1 base, leaving 14 bases between the germline ends. The length of the CDR3 is 15 residues. Germline V gives CDR1 SGHRS, CDR2 YFSETQ. CDR3 coding DNA: TGCGCCAGCAGCACTGGCGGGGAGTGGAACACTGAAGCTTTCTTT. Translating gives CASSTGGEWNTEAFF.

As to this clonotype: At one of its ends the junction is not consistent with the germline gene, which may arise from a read error. This chain connects TRBV7-9 to TRBJ1-5; tentatively, D is TRBD1 (5 bases). In germline, CDR1 is SEHNR, CDR2 FQNEAQ (reference sequence). This CDR3 region has 16 residues. CDR3 protein: CVSSSHGAGVGQPQHF. In DNA, the CDR3 is TGTGTCAGCAGCTCCCATGGCGCGGGGGTAGGTCAGCCCCAGCATTTT.

With respect to this clonotype: This clone may be a read error of a much larger clone one base away. The chain links TRBV12-3 or TRBV12-4 to TRBJ1-4, with a tentative D call TRBD1 (6 bases). The CDR3 is 15 amino acids. For the CDR3, the DNA is TGTGTCAGCAGTTTAGGGGGGGGACCAAATGAAAAACTGTTTTTT. Protein sequence: CVSSLGGGPNEKLFF.

Worth noting for this clonotype: A much larger clone lies one base from this, so it may be a read error. The chain employs TRBV28 and TRBJ2-1; 7 bases match TRBD1. Germline V gene data show CDR1 as MDHEN and CDR2 as SYDVKM. The CDR3 runs 16 residues. The CDR3 region has the DNA TGTGCCAGCAGAAACAGGGGTGGTGGCCCCTACAATGATCAGTTCTTC. Protein product: CASRNRGGGPYNDQFF.

This clonotype occurred many times. V is TRBV20-1 and J is TRBJ2-2, with 9 positions matching TRBD2. The V gene end was trimmed by 0 bases and the J gene end by 4 bases; junction bases not matched to a gene: 3. Germline CDR1 and CDR2: DFQATT and SNEGSKA (reference sequence). The CDR3 contains 15 residues. CDR3 sequence (DNA): TGCAGTGCTAGAGATCTTAGCGGGGGCACCGGGGAGCTGTTTTTT. Residues: CSARDLSGGTGELFF.

This clonotype was counted many times. DNA of the CDR3: TGTGCCAGCTCACCTGGGACAGGGGCTAATCAGCCCCAGCATTTT. Its translation: CASSPGTGANQPQHF. The rearrangement joins TRBV18 to TRBJ1-5; 10 nucleotides align to TRBD1. With 3 bases clipped from V and 4 bases from J, the junction kept 3 bases outside the gene matches. Per germline, CDR1 KGHSH and CDR2 LQKENI. This CDR3 comprises 15 residues.

Regarding this clonotype: A read error may be the cause here, since a much bigger clone is one base away. Here the CDR3 reads CSARGLASPHF. For the CDR3, the DNA is TGCAGTGCTAGGGGACTAGCGAGTCCTCACTTC. This sequence joins TRBV20-1 and TRBJ2-5, with TRBD2 identical over 10 bases. The CDR3 has 11 amino acids. The germline CDR1 and CDR2 sequences are DFQATT and SNEGSKA (reference sequence).

Ten or more counts support this clonotype. This sequence joins TRBV10-3 and TRBJ2-3; D may be TRBD2 (6 bases). V lost 4 bases and J lost 9, with 11 bases in between. In germline, CDR1 is ENHRY, CDR2 SYGVKD. The CDR3 spans 12 residues. CDR3 coding DNA: TGTGCCATCAGTGGGGAGGAAGAGACGCAGTATTTT. Its translation: CAISGEEETQYF.

This clonotype was found many times. The J gene is TRBJ1-1, the V gene TRBV20-1; D remains ambiguous. V was cut by 7 bases and J by 5 bases, with 8 bases left in between. CDR1 and CDR2 from the germline V gene are DFQATT and SNEGSKA (reference sequence). The CDR3 has 10 amino acids. The CDR3 loop reads CSVRRTEAFF. In DNA, the CDR3 is TGCAGTGTTAGGAGGACTGAAGCTTTCTTT.

In its sample, this clonotype was seen many times. The chain joins TRBV7-2 to TRBJ2-1; D is possibly TRBD2 (6 bases). The CDR3 sequence is 13 residues long. V was shortened by 5 bases and J by 7 bases, with 12 bases between the two germline ends. Germline CDR1 is SGHTA and CDR2 is FQGNSA. The CDR3 DNA reads TGTGCCAGCAGCCGTCCCGGGACTAATGAGCAGTTCTTC. This gives the protein CASSRPGTNEQFF.

This clonotype was observed many times. The chain employs TRBV24-1 and TRBJ1-2, with 9 bases that match TRBD1. The CDR3 runs 13 residues. Germline-derived CDR1 and CDR2 are KGHDR and SFDVKD. V was clipped by 9 bases and J by 2 bases; unmatched bases: 3. The CDR3 spells CATSGQGNYGYTF. The CDR3 coding sequence is TGTGCCACCTCAGGACAGGGGAACTATGGCTACACCTTC.

The sample holds many counts of this clonotype. The chain recombines TRBV5-1 with TRBJ2-1; the match to TRBD2 covers 7 bases. This CDR3 comprises 18 residues. Trimming took 1 base from V and 1 from J; bases not matched to a gene: 11. Per germline, CDR1 SGHRS and CDR2 YFSETQ. The CDR3 coding sequence is TGCGCCAGCAGCTTGCGTCCTTTTGGGGGAGGGTCCTACAATGAGCAGTTCTTC. Protein: CASSLRPFGGGSYNEQFF.